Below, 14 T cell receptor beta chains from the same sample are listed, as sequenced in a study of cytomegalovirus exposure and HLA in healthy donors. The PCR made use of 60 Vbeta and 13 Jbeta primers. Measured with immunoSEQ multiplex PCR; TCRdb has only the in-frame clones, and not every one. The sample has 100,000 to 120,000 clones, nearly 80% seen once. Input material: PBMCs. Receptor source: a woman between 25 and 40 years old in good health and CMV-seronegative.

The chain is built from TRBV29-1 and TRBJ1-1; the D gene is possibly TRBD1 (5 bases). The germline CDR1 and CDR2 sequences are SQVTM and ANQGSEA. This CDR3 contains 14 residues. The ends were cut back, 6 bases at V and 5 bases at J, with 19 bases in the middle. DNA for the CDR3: TGCAGCGTCGCCCCCCAGGGTACTTGGACTGAAGCTTTCTTT. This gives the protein CSVAPQGTWTEAFF.

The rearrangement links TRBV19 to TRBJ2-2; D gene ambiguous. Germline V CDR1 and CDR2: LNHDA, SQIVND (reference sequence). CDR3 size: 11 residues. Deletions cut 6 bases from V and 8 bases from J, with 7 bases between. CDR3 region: CASSLYGELFF. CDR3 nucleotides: TGTGCCAGTAGCCTTTATGGGGAGCTGTTTTTT.

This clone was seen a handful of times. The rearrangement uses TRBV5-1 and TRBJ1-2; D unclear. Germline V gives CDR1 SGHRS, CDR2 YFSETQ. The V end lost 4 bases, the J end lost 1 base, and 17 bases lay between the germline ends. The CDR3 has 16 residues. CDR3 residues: CASSRTGEGLNYGYTF. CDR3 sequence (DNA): TGCGCCAGCAGCCGGACCGGGGAGGGCCTTAACTATGGCTACACCTTC.

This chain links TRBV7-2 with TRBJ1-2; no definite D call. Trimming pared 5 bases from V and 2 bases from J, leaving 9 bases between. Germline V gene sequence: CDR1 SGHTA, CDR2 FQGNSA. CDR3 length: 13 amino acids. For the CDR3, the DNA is TGTGCCAGCAGCCCCAGTGTGAACTATGGCTACACCTTC. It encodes CASSPSVNYGYTF.

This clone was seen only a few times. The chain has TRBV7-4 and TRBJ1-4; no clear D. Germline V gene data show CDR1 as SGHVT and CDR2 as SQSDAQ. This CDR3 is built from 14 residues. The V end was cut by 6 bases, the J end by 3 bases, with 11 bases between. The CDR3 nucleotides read TGTGCCAGCAGACGAGCAATACCTAATGAAAAACTGTTTTTT. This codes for CASRRAIPNEKLFF.

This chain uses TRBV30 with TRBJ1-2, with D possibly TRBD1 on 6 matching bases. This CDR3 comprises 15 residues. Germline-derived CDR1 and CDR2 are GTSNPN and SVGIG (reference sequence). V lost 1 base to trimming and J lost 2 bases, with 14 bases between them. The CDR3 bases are TGTGCCTGGAGTGCGTCGGGACACCTGAACTATGGCTACACCTTC. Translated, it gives CAWSASGHLNYGYTF.

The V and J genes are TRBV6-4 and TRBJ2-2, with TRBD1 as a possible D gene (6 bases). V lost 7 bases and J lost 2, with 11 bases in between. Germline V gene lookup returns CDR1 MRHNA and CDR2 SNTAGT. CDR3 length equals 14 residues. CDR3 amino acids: CASKRTANTGELFF. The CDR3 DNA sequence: TGTGCCAGCAAAAGGACAGCTAACACCGGGGAGCTGTTTTTT.

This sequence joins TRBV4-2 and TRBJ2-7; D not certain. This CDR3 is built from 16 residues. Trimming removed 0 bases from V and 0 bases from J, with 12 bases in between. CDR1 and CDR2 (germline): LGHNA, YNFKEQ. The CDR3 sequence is CASSQDRSKSSYEQYF. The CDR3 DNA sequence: TGTGCCAGCAGCCAAGATCGGAGTAAAAGCTCCTACGAGCAGTACTTC.

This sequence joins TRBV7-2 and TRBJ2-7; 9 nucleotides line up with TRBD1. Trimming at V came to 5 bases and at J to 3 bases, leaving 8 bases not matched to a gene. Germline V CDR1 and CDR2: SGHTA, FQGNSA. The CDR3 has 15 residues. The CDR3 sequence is CASSTRTGVVYEQYF. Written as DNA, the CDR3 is TGTGCCAGCAGCACCCGGACAGGGGTCGTCTACGAGCAGTACTTC.

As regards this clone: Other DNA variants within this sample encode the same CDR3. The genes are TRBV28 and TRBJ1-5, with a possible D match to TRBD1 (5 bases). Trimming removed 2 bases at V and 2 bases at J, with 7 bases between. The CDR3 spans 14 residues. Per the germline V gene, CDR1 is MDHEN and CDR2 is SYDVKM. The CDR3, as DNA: TGTGCCAGCAGTTTACAGGGTGGCAATCAGCCCCAGCATTTT. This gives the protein CASSLQGGNQPQHF.

CDR3: CASSRDNSNQPQHF. In nucleotides, the CDR3 is TGTGCCAGCAGCCGGGACAATAGCAATCAGCCCCAGCATTTT. The J gene is TRBJ1-5, the V gene TRBV7-2; D possibly corresponds to TRBD1 (6 bases). Trimming left V 5 bases short and J 0 bases short, with 8 bases between. Germline CDR1 SGHTA, CDR2 FQGNSA. This CDR3 comprises 14 residues.

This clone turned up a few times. The CDR3 DNA is TGTGCCAGCAGTGAACTAGGGAGGACCGGGGAGCTGTTTTTT. Residues: CASSELGRTGELFF. The rearrangement links TRBV6-1 to TRBJ2-2, with D possibly being TRBD2 (6 bases). Looked up from germline, CDR1 is MNHNS and CDR2 is SASEGT. The CDR3 spans 14 residues. V was shortened by 2 bases and J by 5 bases, with 9 bases between the two germline ends.

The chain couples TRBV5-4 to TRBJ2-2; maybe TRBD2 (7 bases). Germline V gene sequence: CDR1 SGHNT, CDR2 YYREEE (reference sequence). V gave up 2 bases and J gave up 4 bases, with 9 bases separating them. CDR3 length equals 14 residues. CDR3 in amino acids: CASSFGGLTGELFF. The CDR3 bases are TGTGCCAGCAGCTTCGGGGGGCTCACCGGGGAGCTGTTTTTT.

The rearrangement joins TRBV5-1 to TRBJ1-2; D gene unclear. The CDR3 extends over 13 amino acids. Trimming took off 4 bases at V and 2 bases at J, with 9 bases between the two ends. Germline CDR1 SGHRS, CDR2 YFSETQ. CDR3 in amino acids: CASSPSGNYGYTF. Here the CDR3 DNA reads TGCGCCAGCAGCCCCAGCGGCAACTATGGCTACACCTTC.